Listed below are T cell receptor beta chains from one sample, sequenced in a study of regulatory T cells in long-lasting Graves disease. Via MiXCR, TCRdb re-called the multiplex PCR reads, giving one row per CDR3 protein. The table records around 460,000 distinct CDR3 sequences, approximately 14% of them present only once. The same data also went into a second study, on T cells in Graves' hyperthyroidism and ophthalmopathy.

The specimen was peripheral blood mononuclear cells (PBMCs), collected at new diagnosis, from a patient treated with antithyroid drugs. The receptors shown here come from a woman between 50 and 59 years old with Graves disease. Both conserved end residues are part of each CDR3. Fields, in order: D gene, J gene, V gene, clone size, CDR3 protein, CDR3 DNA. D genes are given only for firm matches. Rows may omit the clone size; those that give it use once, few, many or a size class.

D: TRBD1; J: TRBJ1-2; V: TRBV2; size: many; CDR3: CASSRRQGYGYTF; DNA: TGTGCCAGCAGCCGTCGACAGGGCTATGGCTACACCTTC
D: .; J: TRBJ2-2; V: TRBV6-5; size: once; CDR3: CASSYSFGGPNTGELFF; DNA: TGTGCCAGCAGTTACTCGTTTGGGGGGCCGAACACCGGGGAGCTGTTTTTT
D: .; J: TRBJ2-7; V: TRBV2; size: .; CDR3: CASGAQGYEQYF; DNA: TGTGCCAGCGGGGCTCAAGGCTACGAGCAGTACTTC
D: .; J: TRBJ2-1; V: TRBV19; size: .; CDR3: CASSISLGQFGPSSYNEQFF; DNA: TGTGCCAGTAGTATATCTTTGGGTCAGTTTGGGCCAAGCTCCTACAATGAGCAGTTCTTC
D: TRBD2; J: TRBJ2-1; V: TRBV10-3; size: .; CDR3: CAISESTSGAYNEQFF; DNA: TGTGCCATCAGTGAGTCTACTAGCGGAGCCTACAATGAGCAGTTCTTC
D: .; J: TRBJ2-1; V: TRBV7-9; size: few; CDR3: CASSNQGPEQFF; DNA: TGTGCCAGCTCCAATCAGGGTCCTGAGCAGTTCTTC
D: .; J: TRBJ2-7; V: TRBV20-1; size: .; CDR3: CSASLLLREQYF; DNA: TGCAGTGCTAGCCTACTTTTGAGGGAGCAGTACTTC
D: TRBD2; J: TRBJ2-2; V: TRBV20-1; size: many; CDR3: CSAKRSGDTGELFF; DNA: TGCAGTGCCAAGAGGAGCGGGGACACCGGGGAGCTGTTTTTT
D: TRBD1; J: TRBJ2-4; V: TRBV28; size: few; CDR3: CASSPGQGNIQYF; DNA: TGTGCCAGCAGTCCGGGACAGGGCAACATTCAGTACTTC
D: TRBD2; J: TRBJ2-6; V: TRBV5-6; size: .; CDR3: CASRLAGYFSGANVLTF; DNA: TGTGCCAGCAGACTAGCGGGCTATTTCTCTGGGGCCAACGTCCTGACTTTC
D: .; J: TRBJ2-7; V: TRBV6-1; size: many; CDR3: CASRRTVYEQYF; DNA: TGTGCCAGCAGACGGACAGTTTATGAGCAGTACTTC
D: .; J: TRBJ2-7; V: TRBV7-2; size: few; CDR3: CASSRYTTAYEQYF; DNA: TGTGCCAGCAGCCGGTATACAACTGCCTACGAGCAGTACTTC
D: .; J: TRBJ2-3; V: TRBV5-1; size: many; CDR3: CASNSGASVTDTQYF; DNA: TGCGCCAGCAACTCTGGAGCTAGCGTCACAGATACGCAGTATTTT
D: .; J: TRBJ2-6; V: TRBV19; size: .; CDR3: CASSIDPGTSGANVLTF; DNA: TGTGCCAGTAGTATAGATCCCGGCACCTCTGGGGCCAACGTCCTGACTTTC
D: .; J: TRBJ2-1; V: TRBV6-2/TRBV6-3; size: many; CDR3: CASTRTENNEQFF; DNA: TGTGCCAGCACCCGGACAGAAAACAATGAGCAGTTCTTC
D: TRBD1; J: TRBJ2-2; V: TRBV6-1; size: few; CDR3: CASRDRGSGELFF; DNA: TGTGCCAGCAGGGACAGGGGATCCGGGGAGCTGTTTTTT
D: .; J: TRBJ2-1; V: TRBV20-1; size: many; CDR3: CSASNWPGNEQFF; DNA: TGCAGTGCTAGCAACTGGCCAGGGAATGAGCAGTTCTTC
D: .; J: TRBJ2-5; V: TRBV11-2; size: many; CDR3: CAEKTQETQYF; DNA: TGTGCCGAGAAGACGCAAGAGACCCAGTACTTC
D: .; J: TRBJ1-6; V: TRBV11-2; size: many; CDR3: CASSSQTTGFYYNSPLHF; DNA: TGTGCCAGCAGCTCCCAGACCACAGGCTTTTACTATAATTCACCCCTCCACTTT
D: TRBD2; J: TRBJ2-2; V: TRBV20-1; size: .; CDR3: CSARAGRGRGTSGRGHTGELFF; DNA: TGCAGTGCTAGAGCGGGTAGGGGACGCGGGACTAGCGGGAGAGGTCACACCGGGGAGCTGTTTTTT
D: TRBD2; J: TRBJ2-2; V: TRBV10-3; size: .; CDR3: CAINGGGNTGELFF; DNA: TGTGCCATTAACGGGGGGGGGAACACCGGGGAGCTGTTTTTT
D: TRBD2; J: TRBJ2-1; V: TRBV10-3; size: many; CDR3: CAISDPTSGTVDEQFF; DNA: TGTGCCATCAGTGACCCGACTAGCGGCACGGTCGATGAGCAGTTCTTC
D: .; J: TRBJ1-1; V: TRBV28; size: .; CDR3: CASSLLVERNTEAFF; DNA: TGTGCCAGCAGTTTACTTGTGGAAAGGAACACTGAAGCTTTCTTT
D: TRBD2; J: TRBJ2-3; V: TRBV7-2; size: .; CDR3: CASSLAGGPMSTDTQYF; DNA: TGTGCCAGCAGCTTAGCGGGAGGGCCAATGAGCACAGATACGCAGTATTTT
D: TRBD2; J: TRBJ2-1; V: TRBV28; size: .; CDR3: CASSFSGKEFF; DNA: TGTGCCAGCAGCTTTAGCGGGAAGGAGTTCTTC
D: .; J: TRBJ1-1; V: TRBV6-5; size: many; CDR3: CASSYEAQNTEAFF; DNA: TGTGCCAGCAGTTACGAGGCGCAGAACACTGAAGCTTTCTTT